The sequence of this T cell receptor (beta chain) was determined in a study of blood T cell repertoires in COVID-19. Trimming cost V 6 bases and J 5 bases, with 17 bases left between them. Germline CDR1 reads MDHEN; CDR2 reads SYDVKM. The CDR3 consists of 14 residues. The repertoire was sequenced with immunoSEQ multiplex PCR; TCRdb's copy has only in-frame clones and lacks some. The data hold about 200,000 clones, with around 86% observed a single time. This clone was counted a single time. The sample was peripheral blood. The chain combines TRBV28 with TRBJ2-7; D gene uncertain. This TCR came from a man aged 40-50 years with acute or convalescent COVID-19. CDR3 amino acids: CASSIPPRYHEQYF. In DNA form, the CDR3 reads TGTGCCAGCAGCATCCCCCCCAGGTACCACGAGCAGTACTTC.